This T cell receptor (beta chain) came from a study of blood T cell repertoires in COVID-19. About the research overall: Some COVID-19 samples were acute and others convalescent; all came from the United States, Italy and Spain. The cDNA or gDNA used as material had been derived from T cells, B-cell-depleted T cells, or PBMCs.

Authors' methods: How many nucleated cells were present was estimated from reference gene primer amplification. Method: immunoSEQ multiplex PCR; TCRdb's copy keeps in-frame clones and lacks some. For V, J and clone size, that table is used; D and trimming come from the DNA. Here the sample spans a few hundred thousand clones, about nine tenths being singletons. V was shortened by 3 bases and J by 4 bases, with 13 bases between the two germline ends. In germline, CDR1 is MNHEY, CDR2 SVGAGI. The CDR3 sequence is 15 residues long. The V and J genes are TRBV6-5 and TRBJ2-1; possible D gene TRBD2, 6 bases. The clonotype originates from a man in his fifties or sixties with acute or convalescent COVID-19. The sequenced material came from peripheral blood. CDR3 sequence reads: CASSYGGLTYNEQFF. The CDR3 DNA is TGTGCCAGCAGTTATGGGGGACTCACTTACAATGAGCAGTTCTTC.